This T cell receptor (beta chain) appears in the sequencing data of a study of CD8 T cells in Susac syndrome. As for the study in general: Treatment status at blood draw for the Susac syndrome patients was therapy-naive, corticosteroids, or intravenous immunoglobulin alone.

Broader study findings: Roughly five Susac-specific public clones appeared in CD8+ TEMRA repertoires, and around 16 in total CD8+ repertoires.

In the case of this clonotype: Its cognate antigen is unknown.

Reverse transcription used about 0.45 to 1 ug RNA and random hexamers. TCRdb reprocessed the immunoSEQ multiplex PCR reads via MiXCR and lists one record per CDR3 protein. The repertoire includes about 130,000 distinct CDR3 sequences, around 94% of them detected once, and about 0.19% sits in the top ten. The study sequenced TCR beta in blood CD8+ and CD4+ T cells. Negative isolation was used for CD8+ and CD4+ T cells, and FACS enrichment was applied to TEMRA cells. V dropped 2 bases and J dropped 4 bases, with 16 bases sitting between them. Germline V CDR1 and CDR2: KGHDR, SFDVKD. The CDR3 runs 16 residues.

Sequencing was performed on CD8+ T cells from PBMCs. J is TRBJ2-5 and V is TRBV24-1; maybe TRBD2 (5 bases). The receptor was derived from a human donor with Susac syndrome. This CDR3 reads CATSDSSGRNRETQYF. CDR3 nucleotide sequence: TGTGCCACCAGTGATTCCTCGGGAAGGAACCGAGAGACCCAGTACTTC.